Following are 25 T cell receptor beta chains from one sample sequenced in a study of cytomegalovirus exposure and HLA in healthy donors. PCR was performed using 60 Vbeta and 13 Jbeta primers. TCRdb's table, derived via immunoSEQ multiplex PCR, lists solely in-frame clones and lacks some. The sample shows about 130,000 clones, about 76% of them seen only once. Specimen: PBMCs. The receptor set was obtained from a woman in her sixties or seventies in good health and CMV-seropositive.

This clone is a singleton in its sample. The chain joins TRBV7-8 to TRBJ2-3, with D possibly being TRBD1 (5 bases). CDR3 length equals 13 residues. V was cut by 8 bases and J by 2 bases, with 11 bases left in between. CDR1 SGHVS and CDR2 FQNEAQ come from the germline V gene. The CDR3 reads CASGRALTDTQYF. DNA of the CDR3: TGTGCCAGCGGCAGGGCCCTCACAGATACGCAGTATTTT.

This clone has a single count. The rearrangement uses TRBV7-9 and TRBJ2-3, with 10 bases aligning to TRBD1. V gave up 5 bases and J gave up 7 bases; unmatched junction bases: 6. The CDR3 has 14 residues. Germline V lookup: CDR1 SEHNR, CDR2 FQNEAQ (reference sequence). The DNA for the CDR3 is TGTGCCAGCAGCCCGGGGACAGGGGTAAATACGCAGTATTTT. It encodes CASSPGTGVNTQYF. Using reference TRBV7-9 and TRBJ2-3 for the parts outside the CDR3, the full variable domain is DTGVSQNPRHKITKRGQNVTFRCDPISEHNRLYWYRQTLGQGPEFLTYFQNEAQLEKSRLLSDRFSAERPKGSFSTLEIQRTEQGDSAMYLCASSPGTGVNTQYFGPGTRLTVL.

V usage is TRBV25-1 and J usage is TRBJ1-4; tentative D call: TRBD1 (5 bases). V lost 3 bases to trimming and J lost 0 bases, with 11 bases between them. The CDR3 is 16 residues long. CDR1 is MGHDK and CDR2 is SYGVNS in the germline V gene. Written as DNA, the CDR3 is TGTGCCAGCAGTGAGGGGAGGGGCCCAACTAATGAAAAACTGTTTTTT. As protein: CASSEGRGPTNEKLFF. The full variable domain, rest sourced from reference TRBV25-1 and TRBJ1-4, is EADIYQTPRYLVIGTGKKITLECSQTMGHDKMYWYQQDPGMELHLIHYSYGVNSTEKGDLSSESTVSRIRTEHFPLTLESARPSHTSQYLCASSEGRGPTNEKLFFGSGTQLSVL.

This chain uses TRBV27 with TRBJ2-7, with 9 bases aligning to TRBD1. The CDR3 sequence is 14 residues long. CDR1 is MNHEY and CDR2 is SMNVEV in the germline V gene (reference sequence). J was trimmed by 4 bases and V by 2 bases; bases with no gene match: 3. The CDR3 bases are TGTGCCAGCAGTTTAAAGGGGACAGGGTACGAGCAGTACTTC. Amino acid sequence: CASSLKGTGYEQYF.

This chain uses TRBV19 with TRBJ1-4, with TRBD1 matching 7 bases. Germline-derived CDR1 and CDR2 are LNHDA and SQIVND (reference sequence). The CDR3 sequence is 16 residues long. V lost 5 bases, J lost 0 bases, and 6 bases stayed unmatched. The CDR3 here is CASSLTGTATNEKLFF. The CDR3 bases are TGTGCCAGTAGTTTAACCGGGACAGCAACTAATGAAAAACTGTTTTTT. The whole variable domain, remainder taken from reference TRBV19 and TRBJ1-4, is DGGITQSPKYLFRKEGQNVTLSCEQNLNHDAMYWYRQDPGQGLRLIYYSQIVNDFQKGDIAEGYSVSREKKESFPLTVTSAQKNPTAFYLCASSLTGTATNEKLFFGSGTQLSVL.

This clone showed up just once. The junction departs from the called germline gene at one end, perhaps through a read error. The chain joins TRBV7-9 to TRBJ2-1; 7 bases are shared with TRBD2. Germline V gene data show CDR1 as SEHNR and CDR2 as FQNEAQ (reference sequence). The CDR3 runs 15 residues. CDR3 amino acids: CASSPRTRDYNGQFF. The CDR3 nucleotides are TGTGCCAGCAGCCCTAGAACGAGGGACTACAATGGGCAGTTCTTC.

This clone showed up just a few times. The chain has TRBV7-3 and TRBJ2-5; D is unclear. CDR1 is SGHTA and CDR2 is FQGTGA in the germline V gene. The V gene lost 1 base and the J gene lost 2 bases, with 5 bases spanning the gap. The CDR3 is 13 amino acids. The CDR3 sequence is CASSLSLQETQYF. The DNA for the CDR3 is TGTGCCAGCAGCTTAAGTTTACAAGAGACCCAGTACTTC.

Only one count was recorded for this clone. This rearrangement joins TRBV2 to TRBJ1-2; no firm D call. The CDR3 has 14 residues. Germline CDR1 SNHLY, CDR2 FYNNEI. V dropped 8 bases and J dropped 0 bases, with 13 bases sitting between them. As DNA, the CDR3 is TGTGCCAGCGGGAGATTGACGGCTAACTATGGCTACACCTTC. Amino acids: CASGRLTANYGYTF.

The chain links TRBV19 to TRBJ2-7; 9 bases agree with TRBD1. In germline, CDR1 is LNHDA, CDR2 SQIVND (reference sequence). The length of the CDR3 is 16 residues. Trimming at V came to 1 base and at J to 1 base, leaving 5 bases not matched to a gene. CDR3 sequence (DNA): TGTGCCAGTAGTATAGTTAGGACAGGGGAATCCTACGAGCAGTACTTC. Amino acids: CASSIVRTGESYEQYF.

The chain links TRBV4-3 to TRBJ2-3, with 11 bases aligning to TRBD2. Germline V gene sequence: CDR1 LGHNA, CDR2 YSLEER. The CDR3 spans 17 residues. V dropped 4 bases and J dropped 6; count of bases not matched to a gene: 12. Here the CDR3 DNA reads TGCGCCAGCAGCCTAAGTCCTGGGACTAGCGGCGGGGATACGCAGTATTTT. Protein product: CASSLSPGTSGGDTQYF.

CDR3 amino acids: CASISSLAGFDEQYF. The CDR3 coding sequence is TGTGCCAGCATTTCAAGCCTAGCGGGATTCGACGAGCAGTACTTC. The chain has TRBV2 and TRBJ2-7, with 9 bases matching TRBD2. The J segment lost 5 bases and the V segment lost 7 bases, leaving 12 bases of the junction unmatched. This CDR3 contains 15 residues. Germline-derived CDR1 and CDR2 are SNHLY and FYNNEI.

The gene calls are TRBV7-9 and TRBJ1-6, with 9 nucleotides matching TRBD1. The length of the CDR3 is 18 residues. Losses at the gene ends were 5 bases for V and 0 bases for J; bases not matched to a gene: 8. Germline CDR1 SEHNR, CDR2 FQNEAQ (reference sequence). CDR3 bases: TGTGCCAGCAGCCTATTTCAGGACAGGGGCTCCTATAATTCACCCCTCCACTTT. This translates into CASSLFQDRGSYNSPLHF. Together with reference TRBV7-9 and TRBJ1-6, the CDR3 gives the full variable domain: DTGVSQNPRHKITKRGQNVTFRCDPISEHNRLYWYRQTLGQGPEFLTYFQNEAQLEKSRLLSDRFSAERPKGSFSTLEIQRTEQGDSAMYLCASSLFQDRGSYNSPLHFGNGTRLTVT.

For the CDR3, the DNA is TGTGCCAGTAGGGGCGGGACGGGCACAGATACGCAGTATTTT. As protein: CASRGGTGTDTQYF. The chain joins TRBV19 to TRBJ2-3, with a weak D call TRBD2 (6 bases). V was shortened by 6 bases and J by 1 base, with 11 bases between the two germline ends. The CDR3 totals 14 residues. Per germline, CDR1 LNHDA and CDR2 SQIVND (reference sequence).

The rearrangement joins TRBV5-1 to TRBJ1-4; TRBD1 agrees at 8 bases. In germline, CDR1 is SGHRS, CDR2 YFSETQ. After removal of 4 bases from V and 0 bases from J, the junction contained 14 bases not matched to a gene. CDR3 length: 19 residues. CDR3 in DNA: TGCGCCAGCAGCCCAGGGGACAGGAGACAGGGTGCAACTAATGAAAAACTGTTTTTT. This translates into CASSPGDRRQGATNEKLFF.

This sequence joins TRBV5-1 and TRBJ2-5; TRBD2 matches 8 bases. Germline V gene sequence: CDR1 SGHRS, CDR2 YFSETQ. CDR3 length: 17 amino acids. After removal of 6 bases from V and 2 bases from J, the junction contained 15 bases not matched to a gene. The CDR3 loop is CASTPRSRAGGQETQYF. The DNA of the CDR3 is TGCGCCAGCACTCCCAGGAGCCGGGCGGGGGGACAAGAGACCCAGTACTTC.

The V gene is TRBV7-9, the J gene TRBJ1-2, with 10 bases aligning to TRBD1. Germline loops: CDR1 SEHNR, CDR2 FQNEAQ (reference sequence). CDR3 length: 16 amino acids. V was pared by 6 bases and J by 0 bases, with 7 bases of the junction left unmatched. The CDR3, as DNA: TGTGCCAGCAGGCCTAGCGGACAGGGGGCTAACTATGGCTACACCTTC. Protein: CASRPSGQGANYGYTF.

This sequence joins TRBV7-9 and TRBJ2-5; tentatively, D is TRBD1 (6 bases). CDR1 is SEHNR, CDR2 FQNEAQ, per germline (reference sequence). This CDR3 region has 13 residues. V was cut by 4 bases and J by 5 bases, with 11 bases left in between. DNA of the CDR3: TGTGCCAGCAGCTCAGGGGTCGGGGAGACCCAGTACTTC. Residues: CASSSGVGETQYF.

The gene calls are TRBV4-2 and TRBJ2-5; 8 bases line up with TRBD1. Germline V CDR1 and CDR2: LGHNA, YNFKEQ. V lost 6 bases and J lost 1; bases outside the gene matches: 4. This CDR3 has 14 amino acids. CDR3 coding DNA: TGTGCCAGCAGAGCAACAGGGGGCCAAGAGACCCAGTACTTC. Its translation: CASRATGGQETQYF.

The chain's CDR3 is CASSHPSGGVFGYTF. The CDR3 DNA reads as TGTGCCAGCAGCCACCCCTCGGGGGGCGTTTTCGGCTACACCTTC. The rearrangement joins TRBV16 to TRBJ1-2; perhaps TRBD1 as D (6 bases). V was clipped by 3 bases and J by 8 bases, with 19 bases between them. The CDR3 is made up of 15 amino acids. Germline V gene sequence: CDR1 KGHSY, CDR2 FQNENV.

The CDR3 DNA sequence: TGTGCCAGCAGCTACAGGGATGAGGACGGCTACACCTTC. Its translation is CASSYRDEDGYTF. V is TRBV6-4 and J is TRBJ1-2; D may be TRBD1 (6 bases). The V and J ends lost 6 bases and 8 bases respectively, with 16 bases between them. The CDR3 consists of 13 residues. Per germline, CDR1 MRHNA and CDR2 SNTAGT.

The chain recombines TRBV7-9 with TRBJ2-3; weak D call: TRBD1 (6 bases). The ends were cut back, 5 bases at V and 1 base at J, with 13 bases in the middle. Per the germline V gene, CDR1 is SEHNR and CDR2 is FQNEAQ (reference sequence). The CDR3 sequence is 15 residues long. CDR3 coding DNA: TGTGCCAGCAGCCGAGGGGGAACTGGCACAGATACGCAGTATTTT. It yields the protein CASSRGGTGTDTQYF.

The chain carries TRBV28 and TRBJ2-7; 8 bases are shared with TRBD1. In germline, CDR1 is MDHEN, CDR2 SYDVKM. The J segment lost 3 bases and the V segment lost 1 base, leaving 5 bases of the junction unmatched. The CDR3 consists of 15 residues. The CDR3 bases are TGTGCCAGCAGTTTATCCTGGGACAGGCGCTACGAGCAGTACTTC. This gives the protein CASSLSWDRRYEQYF.

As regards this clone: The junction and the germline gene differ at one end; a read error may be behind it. The CDR3 reads CASSPTSQGVEKLFF. The CDR3 region has the DNA TGTGCCAGCAGCCCCACGTCACAGGGTGTCGAAAAACTGTTTTTT. The chain recombines TRBV4-1 with TRBJ1-4; D is perhaps TRBD1 (6 bases). Germline CDR1 MGHRA, CDR2 YSYEKL. The CDR3 is 15 amino acids.

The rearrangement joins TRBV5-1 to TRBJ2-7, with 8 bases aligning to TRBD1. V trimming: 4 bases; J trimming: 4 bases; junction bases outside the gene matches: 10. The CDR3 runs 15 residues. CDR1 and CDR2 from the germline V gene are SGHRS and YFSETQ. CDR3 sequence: CASSRTPGGGYEQYF. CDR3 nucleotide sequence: TGCGCCAGCAGCCGGACCCCAGGGGGCGGGTACGAGCAGTACTTC.

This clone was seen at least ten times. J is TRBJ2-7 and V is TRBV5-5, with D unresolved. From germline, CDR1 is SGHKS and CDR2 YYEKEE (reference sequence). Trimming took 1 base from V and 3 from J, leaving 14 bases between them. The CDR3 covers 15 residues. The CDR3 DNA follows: TGTGCCAGCAGCTTGTTCGGTGAAGAATACTACGAGCAGTACTTC. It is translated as CASSLFGEEYYEQYF.